This T cell receptor beta chain was sequenced for a study of T cell responses to AZD1222 COVID-19 vaccine. The repertoire was sequenced with immunoSEQ multiplex PCR; TCRdb's copy has only in-frame clones and lacks some. This table has roughly 150,000 clones, around 92% appearing once. The clonotype comes from an adult in good health. The sequenced sample was peripheral blood, obtained on day 0 of AZD1222 vaccination.

CDR3: CASSPREPNTEAFF. The CDR3 DNA is TGTGCCAGCAGCCCCCGAGAGCCGAACACTGAAGCTTTCTTT. This chain connects TRBV5-4 to TRBJ1-1; D uncertain. This CDR3 has 14 amino acids. Germline CDR1 reads SGHNT; CDR2 reads YYREEE (reference sequence). V lost 4 bases and J 1 base, leaving 11 bases between the germline ends.